This is a list of T cell receptor beta chains from one sample in a study of cytomegalovirus exposure and HLA in healthy donors. Sequencing used immunoSEQ multiplex PCR; TCRdb keeps in-frame clones, though not all of them. The sample comprises about 160,000 clones, around four fifths of which are singletons, and approximately 1.3% rests with the top ten. Sample: PBMCs. Every receptor here comes from a young man in good health and CMV-seronegative. The CDR3 runs from the conserved cysteine through the conserved F or W. A D gene is named only where the DNA matches it firmly. Clone size, where shown, is once, few, many, or a class for clones that have expanded.

j_call v_call d_call cdr3_length clone_size cdr3_aa cdr3_nt
TRBJ1-4 TRBV10-1 TRBD1 17 NA CASSEPPTGGVGEKLFF TGCGCCAGCAGTGAGCCACCCACAGGGGGCGTCGGTGAAAAACTGTTTTTT
TRBJ2-3 TRBV27 TRBD1 16 NA CASSPRDRVTLDTQYF TGTGCCAGCAGCCCAAGAGACAGGGTTACATTAGATACGCAGTATTTT
TRBJ2-5 TRBV14 TRBD1 17 NA CASSHLYRDRLQETQYF TGTGCCAGCAGCCATCTATACCGGGACAGGCTCCAAGAGACCCAGTACTTC
TRBJ1-1 TRBV2 NA 13 NA CASSDTTVNPAFF TGTGCCAGCAGTGATACGACAGTTAACCCAGCTTTCTTT
TRBJ1-5 TRBV7-9 NA 17 once CASSLASGGLGNQPQHF TGTGCCAGCAGCTTAGCGTCCGGGGGGCTCGGCAATCAGCCCCAGCATTTT
TRBJ2-1 TRBV18 NA 14 NA CASSPPSGRQEQFF TGTGCCAGCTCACCACCGTCAGGACGACAGGAGCAGTTCTTC
TRBJ2-1 TRBV14 TRBD2 15 NA CASSQAGLPYNEQFF TGTGCCAGCAGCCAAGCGGGACTACCCTACAATGAGCAGTTCTTC
TRBJ1-5 TRBV5-6 TRBD1 14 NA CASSPGQGNQPQHF TGTGCCAGCAGCCCAGGACAGGGGAATCAGCCCCAGCATTTT
TRBJ2-7 TRBV5-1 NA 15 NA CASSLGTGRVYEQYF TGCGCCAGCAGCTTAGGTACAGGGCGAGTGTACGAGCAGTACTTC
TRBJ2-7 TRBV19 TRBD1 13 NA CASSGTGDHEQYF TGTGCCTCTTCCGGGACAGGGGACCACGAGCAGTACTTC
TRBJ2-1 TRBV11-1 TRBD1 15 NA CASSPGTGNLREQFF TGTGCCAGCAGCCCCGGGACAGGGAATCTAAGAGAGCAGTTCTTC
TRBJ1-5 TRBV12-5 TRBD1 21 NA CASGLVLIIGQGPYSNQPQHF TGTGCTAGTGGTTTGGTCCTGATAATTGGACAGGGCCCTTATAGCAATCAGCCCCAGCATTTT
TRBJ2-2 TRBV28 TRBD2 15 NA CASEGMAGGPGELFF TGTGCCAGCGAAGGGATGGCGGGAGGCCCCGGGGAGCTGTTTTTT
TRBJ2-1 TRBV10-3 TRBD2 19 few CAIGRAGLAGKRVYNEQFF TGTGCCATCGGCAGGGCGGGACTAGCGGGAAAGAGGGTCTACAATGAGCAGTTCTTC
TRBJ2-5 TRBV5-6 NA 15 few CASSFRRRGGETQYF TGTGCCAGCAGCTTTCGGAGGCGTGGTGGAGAGACCCAGTACTTC
TRBJ1-1 TRBV19 NA 14 NA CASSIGSLNTEAFF TGTGCCAGTAGTATAGGCAGTTTGAACACTGAAGCTTTCTTT
TRBJ2-1 TRBV30 TRBD2 17 NA CAWSVLWRGSADNEQFF TGTGCCTGGAGTGTACTTTGGCGCGGGAGTGCGGACAATGAGCAGTTCTTC
TRBJ2-1 TRBV10-2 NA 13 NA CASRLDGYHEQFF TGCGCCAGCAGACTAGATGGTTACCATGAGCAGTTCTTC
TRBJ2-7 TRBV15 TRBD2 17 once CATSRASGLAESYEQYF TGTGCCACCAGCAGGGCTTCGGGACTAGCGGAGTCCTACGAGCAGTACTTC
TRBJ2-3 TRBV10-1 TRBD2 15 NA CASSEGSGGTDTQYF TGCGCCAGCAGTGAGGGTAGCGGGGGCACAGATACGCAGTATTTT
TRBJ2-7 TRBV6-1 NA 15 NA CASSERTPGNYEQYF TGTGCCAGCAGTGAAAGGACACCTGGGAACTACGAGCAGTACTTC
TRBJ2-1 TRBV13 NA 14 NA CASSRTRIYNEQFF TGTGCCAGCAGCAGGACTCGGATCTACAATGAGCAGTTCTTC
TRBJ2-3 TRBV6-4 NA 14 NA CASSEVRGAITQYF TGTGCCAGCAGTGAGGTTCGGGGGGCTATTACGCAGTATTTT
TRBJ1-5 TRBV27 NA 12 few CASSRGGGPQHF TGTGCCAGCAGTAGGGGGGGTGGGCCCCAGCATTTT
TRBJ2-7 TRBV5-1 TRBD1 15 NA CASSDPGQGNHEQYF TGCGCCAGCAGCGATCCGGGACAGGGGAACCACGAGCAGTACTTC
TRBJ2-6 TRBV7-2 TRBD2 15 NA CASSRLAAGANVLTF TGTGCCAGCAGTCGACTAGCGGCTGGGGCCAACGTCCTGACTTTC
TRBJ2-3 TRBV15 TRBD2 15 NA CATSTLAGATDTQYF TGTGCCACCAGTACCCTAGCGGGAGCCACAGATACGCAGTATTTT
TRBJ2-7 TRBV5-1 TRBD1 14 NA CASSLAGGEYEQYF TGCGCCAGCAGCTTGGCAGGGGGAGAATACGAGCAGTACTTC
TRBJ1-3 TRBV30 NA 14 NA CAWSGGGAGNTIYF TGTGCCTGGAGTGGAGGGGGGGCTGGAAACACCATATATTTT
TRBJ2-7 TRBV2 TRBD1 13 NA CASSGDRGGEQYF TGTGCCAGCAGTGGGGACAGGGGTGGGGAGCAGTACTTC
TRBJ2-6 TRBV7-2 TRBD1 17 NA CASSQDRAYSGANVLTF TGTGCCAGCAGTCAGGACAGGGCCTACTCTGGGGCCAACGTCCTGACTTTC
TRBJ2-5 TRBV11-2 TRBD1 13 NA CASSLTGLETQYF TGTGCCAGCAGCTTGACAGGGTTAGAGACCCAGTACTTC
TRBJ2-6 TRBV29-1 TRBD1 15 NA CSAGTEGSGANVLTF TGCAGCGCAGGGACAGAAGGCTCTGGGGCCAACGTCCTGACTTTC
TRBJ2-2 TRBV21-1 NA 16 NA CASSKRAGGRTGELFF TGTGCCAGCAGCAAACGGGCCGGAGGGCGCACCGGGGAGCTGTTTTTT
TRBJ2-1 TRBV28 TRBD2 15 NA CASSRTSGVYNEQFF TGTGCCAGCAGCCGGACTAGCGGGGTCTACAATGAGCAGTTCTTC
TRBJ1-4 TRBV6-5 NA 15 NA CASILNGGTNEKLFF TGTGCCAGCATCCTCAACGGAGGGACTAATGAAAAACTGTTTTTT
TRBJ2-5 TRBV30 NA 16 NA CAWTSWGGKIQETQYF TGTGCCTGGACCTCATGGGGGGGCAAGATCCAAGAGACCCAGTACTTC